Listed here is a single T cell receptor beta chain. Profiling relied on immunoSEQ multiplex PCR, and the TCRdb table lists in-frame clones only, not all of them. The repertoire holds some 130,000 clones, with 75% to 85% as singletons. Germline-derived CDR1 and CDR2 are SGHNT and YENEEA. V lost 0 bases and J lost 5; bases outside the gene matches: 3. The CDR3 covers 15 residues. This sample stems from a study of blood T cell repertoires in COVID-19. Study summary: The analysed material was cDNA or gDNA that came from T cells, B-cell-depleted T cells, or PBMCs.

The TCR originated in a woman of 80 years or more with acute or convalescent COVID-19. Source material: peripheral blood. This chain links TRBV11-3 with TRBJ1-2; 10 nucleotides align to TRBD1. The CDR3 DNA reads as TGTGCCAGCAGCTTAGAGGGGGGACAGGGGTATGGCTACACCTTC. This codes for CASSLEGGQGYGYTF.